Each of the 15 T cell receptor beta chains below was sequenced from the same sample in a study of regulatory T cells in long-lasting Graves disease (dated by TCRdb to 2020 to 2022). Receptors were amplified or captured by multiplex PCR. For sequencing, an Illumina HiSeq 4000 was employed. TCR beta libraries were built with iRepertoire HTBI primers and Arm-PCR amplification of CDR3 regions. The public reads were reprocessed in TCRdb via fastp at Q25 and MiXCR, keeping in-frame beta chains. For every CDR3 protein sequence, its rows merge into one entry that carries the most common genes and DNA. A total of approximately 350,000 distinct CDR3 sequences appear in this sample, over 15% of them only once. The ten largest clones capture 30% of the sample. The sample's time point label is to be understood as: newly diagnosed GD, antithyroid drugs for less than 3 months. For both TCR sequencing and RNA sequencing, RNA was extracted from PBMCs in TRIzol.

Separately, the same data were catalogued under a study of T cells in Graves' hyperthyroidism and ophthalmopathy.

This sample comprised peripheral blood mononuclear cells (PBMCs), obtained at new diagnosis, from a patient treated with antithyroid drugs. These receptor sequences come from a middle-aged man with Graves disease. Donor details come from another sample of the same person, matched by shared clones.

This clonotype was picked up many times. This sequence joins TRBV5-1 and TRBJ2-1, with D perhaps TRBD1 (6 bases). This CDR3 is 13 amino acids long. V was shortened by 0 bases and J by 8 bases, with 9 bases between the two germline ends. The V gene's germline CDR1 is SGHRS and CDR2 YFSETQ. The CDR3 spells CASSLAQGDEQFF. Written as DNA, the CDR3 is TGCGCCAGCAGCTTGGCACAGGGAGATGAGCAGTTCTTC.

The table lists this clonotype with a few counts. The chain combines TRBV4-3 with TRBJ1-1; no reliable D call. The V gene's germline CDR1 is LGHNA and CDR2 YSLEER. Trimming left V 1 base short and J 4 bases short, with 10 bases between. The CDR3 runs to 14 residues. The DNA for the CDR3 is TGCGCCAGCAGCCAAGTTCTCTCGAGCACTGAAGCTTTCTTT. The encoded protein is CASSQVLSSTEAFF.

V gene TRBV5-6 combines with J gene TRBJ1-4; D is undetermined. Germline V CDR1 and CDR2: SGHDT, YYEEEE. The CDR3 has 14 amino acids. Deletions cut 3 bases from V and 7 bases from J, with 13 bases between. The CDR3 sequence is CASSSQTLTEKLFF. The CDR3 DNA reads as TGTGCCAGCAGCTCACAGACCTTAACTGAAAAACTGTTTTTT.

V and J are TRBV7-2 and TRBJ2-5; 12 bases align to TRBD2. The CDR3 runs to 15 residues. Germline assignment: CDR1 SGHTA and CDR2 FQGNSA. With 4 bases clipped from V and 5 bases from J, the junction kept 5 bases outside the gene matches. In DNA, the CDR3 is TGTGCCAGCAGCTCGACTAGCGGGGGTCCTGAGACCCAGTACTTC. Amino acid sequence: CASSSTSGGPETQYF. Full variable domain (outside the CDR3, taken from reference TRBV7-2 and TRBJ2-5): GAGVSQSPSNKVTEKGKDVELRCDPISGHTALYWYRQSLGQGLEFLIYFQGNSAPDKSGLPSDRFSAERTGGSVSTLTIQRTQQEDSAVYLCASSSTSGGPETQYFGPGTRLLVL.

The genes are TRBV19 and TRBJ2-5; D gene unclear. The germline CDR1 and CDR2 sequences are LNHDA and SQIVND (reference sequence). This CDR3 has 13 residues. V gave up 6 bases and J gave up 5 bases, with 13 bases separating them. The CDR3 loop is CASSHGEAETQYF. CDR3 nucleotides: TGTGCCAGTAGCCACGGAGAGGCGGAGACCCAGTACTTC.

Ten or more counts support this clonotype. This rearrangement joins TRBV6-1 to TRBJ1-1; D uncertain. Per the germline V gene, CDR1 is MNHNS and CDR2 is SASEGT. The V end lost 8 bases, the J end lost 0 bases, and 7 bases lay between the germline ends. The CDR3 contains 12 residues. The CDR3 region is CASEEMNTEAFF. CDR3 DNA: TGTGCCAGCGAGGAAATGAACACTGAAGCTTTCTTT.

This clonotype has at least ten counts. The chain links TRBV2 to TRBJ2-5, with TRBD1 matching over 12 bases. Germline assignment: CDR1 SNHLY and CDR2 FYNNEI. V trimming: 7 bases; J trimming: 5 bases; junction bases outside the gene matches: 5. This CDR3 is built from 14 residues. CDR3 loop: CASTGTGGVETQYF. CDR3 coding DNA: TGTGCCAGCACCGGGACAGGGGGCGTGGAGACCCAGTACTTC.

This clonotype was seen many times. The chain combines TRBV7-2 with TRBJ2-7, with TRBD2 identical over 10 bases. V shed 0 bases, J shed 2 bases, and the junction held 4 bases outside the gene matches. The CDR3 loop spans 16 amino acids. CDR1 is SGHTA, CDR2 FQGNSA, per germline. CDR3 coding DNA: TGTGCCAGCAGCTTAGCTCTAGCGGGGGCTCCCTACGAGCAGTACTTC. It is translated as CASSLALAGAPYEQYF.

This clonotype appeared many times. The chain is built from TRBV12-3 or TRBV12-4 and TRBJ2-2; TRBD1 might be the D (6 bases). The ends were cut back, 10 bases at V and 5 bases at J, with 14 bases in the middle. The CDR3 loop spans 13 amino acids. The chain's CDR3 is CATKGQGTGELFF. CDR3 nucleotides: TGTGCCACCAAGGGACAAGGAACCGGGGAGCTGTTTTTT.

This clonotype has ten or more counts. The rearrangement uses TRBV7-2 and TRBJ2-4; tentative D call: TRBD2 (7 bases). CDR3 length: 16 residues. V was pared by 4 bases and J by 8 bases, with 21 bases between. Germline V gives CDR1 SGHTA, CDR2 FQGNSA. CDR3: CASSSLWGGPGDIQYF. CDR3 bases: TGTGCCAGCAGCTCTCTATGGGGGGGTCCAGGGGACATTCAGTACTTC.

This clonotype was seen many times. Written as DNA, the CDR3 is TGTGCCAGCAGCCCGTCTGTGGGACTAGCGGGAGAGACCCAGTACTTC. Protein product: CASSPSVGLAGETQYF. The genes are TRBV4-2 and TRBJ2-5; TRBD2 matches 12 bases. The CDR3 runs to 16 residues. With 4 bases clipped from V and 4 bases from J, the junction kept 7 bases outside the gene matches. Germline V gene data show CDR1 as LGHNA and CDR2 as YNFKEQ.

This clonotype showed up many times. The chain couples TRBV9 to TRBJ2-5, with TRBD1 as a possible D gene (6 bases). The V gene lost 3 bases and the J gene lost 1 base, with 13 bases spanning the gap. CDR3 length: 15 residues. Per germline, CDR1 SGDLS and CDR2 YYNGEE. CDR3 amino acids: CASSGGQGIQETQYF. The CDR3 coding sequence is TGTGCCAGCAGCGGTGGGCAGGGGATCCAAGAGACCCAGTACTTC. Looking up the rest from reference TRBV9 and TRBJ2-5 gives the full variable domain: DSGVTQTPKHLITATGQRVTLRCSPRSGDLSVYWYQQSLDQGLQFLIQYYNGEERAKGNILERFSAQQFPDLHSELNLSSLELGDSALYFCASSGGQGIQETQYFGPGTRLLVL.

This clonotype came up many times. The rearrangement uses TRBV27 and TRBJ1-2; tentatively, D is TRBD1 (6 bases). The CDR3 spans 14 residues. The ends were cut back, 3 bases at V and 8 bases at J, with 16 bases in the middle. CDR1 and CDR2 from the germline V gene are MNHEY and SMNVEV (reference sequence). The CDR3 region has the DNA TGTGCCAGCAGTTTTAGTACAGGGATGGAGGGCTACACCTTC. Translating it yields CASSFSTGMEGYTF.

This clonotype was found many times. This rearrangement joins TRBV28 to TRBJ2-5; D possibly corresponds to TRBD1 (5 bases). V was trimmed by 5 bases and J by 5 bases, leaving 18 bases between them. CDR1 is MDHEN and CDR2 is SYDVKM in the germline V gene. CDR3 size: 15 residues. The CDR3 bases are TGTGCCAGCAGTCCCCGGCAGGGTCATGGGGAGACCCAGTACTTC. Translated: CASSPRQGHGETQYF. The variable domain in full, completed from reference TRBV28 and TRBJ2-5, reads DVKVTQSSRYLVKRTGEKVFLECVQDMDHENMFWYRQDPGLGLRLIYFSYDVKMKEKGDIPEGYSVSREKKERFSLILESASTNQTSMYLCASSPRQGHGETQYFGPGTRLLVL.

This clonotype was detected ten times or more. The rearrangement uses TRBV28 and TRBJ1-2; no firm D call. Trimming cost V 8 bases and J 1 base, with 8 bases left between them. Germline CDR1 MDHEN, CDR2 SYDVKM. This CDR3 region has 12 residues. DNA for the CDR3: TGTGCCAGCGGCTTCATTAACTATGGCTACACCTTC. It specifies CASGFINYGYTF.